The TCR beta chain under discussion was sequenced for a study of T cell repertoires in cytomegalovirus infection. Study as a whole: It was the public TCR beta signatures that indicated both CMV infection and matching HLA type.

This clonotype was recorded only once. Via MiXCR, TCRdb re-called the reads, giving one row per CDR3 protein. In the table there are around 550,000 distinct CDR3 sequences, about 30% of which are singletons. This CDR3 contains 13 residues. Germline-derived CDR1 and CDR2 are DFQATT and SNEGSKA (reference sequence). The specimen was PBMCs. The chain recombines TRBV20-1 with TRBJ2-1; 11 positions agree with TRBD2. The sequence came from a human donor in good health (CMV status not recorded). Some clones in this sample may be carry-over from other donors' samples. CDR3 in amino acids: CSTGTSGAGEQFF. DNA of the CDR3: TGCAGCACCGGGACTAGCGGCGCGGGGGAGCAGTTCTTC.